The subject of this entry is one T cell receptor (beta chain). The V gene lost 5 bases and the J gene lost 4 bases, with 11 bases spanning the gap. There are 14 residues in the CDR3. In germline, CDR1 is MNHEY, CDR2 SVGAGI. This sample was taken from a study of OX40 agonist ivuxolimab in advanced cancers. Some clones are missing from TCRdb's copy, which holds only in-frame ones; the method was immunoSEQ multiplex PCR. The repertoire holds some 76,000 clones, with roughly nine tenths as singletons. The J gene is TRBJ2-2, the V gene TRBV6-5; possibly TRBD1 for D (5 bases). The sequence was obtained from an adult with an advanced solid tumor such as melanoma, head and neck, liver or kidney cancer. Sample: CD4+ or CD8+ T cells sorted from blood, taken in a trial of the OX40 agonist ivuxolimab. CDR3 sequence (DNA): TGTGCCAGCAGTGGGATAGGGGCCACCGGGGAGCTGTTTTTT. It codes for CASSGIGATGELFF.